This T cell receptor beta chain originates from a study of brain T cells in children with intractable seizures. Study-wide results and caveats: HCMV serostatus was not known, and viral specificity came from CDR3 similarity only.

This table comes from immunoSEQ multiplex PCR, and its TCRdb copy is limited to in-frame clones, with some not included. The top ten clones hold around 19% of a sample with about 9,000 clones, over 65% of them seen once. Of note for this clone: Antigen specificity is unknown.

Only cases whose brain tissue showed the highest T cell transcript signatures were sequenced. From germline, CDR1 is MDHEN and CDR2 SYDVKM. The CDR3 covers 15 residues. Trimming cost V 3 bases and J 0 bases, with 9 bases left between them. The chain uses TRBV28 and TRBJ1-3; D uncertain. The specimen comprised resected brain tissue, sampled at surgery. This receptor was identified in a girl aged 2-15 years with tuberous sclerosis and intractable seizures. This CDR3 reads CASSFATRSGNTIYF. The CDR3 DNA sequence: TGTGCCAGCAGTTTCGCCACCCGCTCTGGAAACACCATATATTTT.